This T cell receptor beta chain was recorded in a study of T cells in Graves' hyperthyroidism and ophthalmopathy. Background on the study: Peripheral blood samples were taken at initial diagnosis, prior to any treatment.

Germline lookup yields CDR1 MGHRA and CDR2 YSYEKL. CDR3 size: 16 residues. V was shortened by 8 bases and J by 7 bases, with 23 bases between the two germline ends. Amplification yielded TCR beta CDR3 regions, with RNA transcripts as the source. First-round RT-PCR of the TCR CDR3 relied on the HTBI primer set. TCRdb independently ran MiXCR on the multiplex PCR reads; one entry per CDR3 protein. The sample includes approximately 700,000 distinct CDR3 sequences, 16% seen only once; the top ten take around 7.7%. Regarding the study as a whole: Most clonotypes that expanded in the thyroid above 0.001 also showed up in blood.

Notes on this clonotype: Its antigen is undetermined.

Stable hyperthyroidism: no ophthalmopathy progression over 18 months of follow-up. The rearrangement joins TRBV4-1 to TRBJ2-2; D may be TRBD2 (6 bases). The sequence was obtained from a man in his late teens or twenties with Graves' hyperthyroidism. The sample consisted of blood. The chain's CDR3 is CASGSRPSGFSGELFF. CDR3 DNA: TGCGCCAGCGGCTCCCGGCCCAGCGGGTTTAGCGGGGAGCTGTTTTTT.